This T cell receptor (beta chain) was recorded in a study of shared clonotypes between healthy human individuals. Looking at the study overall: The composition of the donors was two women and a few men aged 18 to 49. Findings of the study overall: Shared across a handful of donors were 4% to 6% of the naive CD4 clonotypes.

Produced via immunoSEQ multiplex PCR; TCRdb's table is partial and in-frame only. Here the sample spans approximately 1,000,000 clones, 60% to 85% being singletons. This clone came up a few times. Its target is unknown. Germline values: CDR1 SGHTA, CDR2 FQGNSA. The V gene lost 3 bases and the J gene lost 3 bases, with 11 bases spanning the gap. The CDR3 spans 14 residues. This clonotype was obtained from a man between 18 and 35 years old in good health. Some clones in this sample may be carry-over from other donors' samples. This rearrangement joins TRBV7-2 to TRBJ2-5; D perhaps matches TRBD1 (6 bases). The source material was memory CD4+ T cells from PBMCs. Subset noted: CD45RA-negative fraction. This chain's CDR3 is CASSFQGPEETQYF. The DNA for the CDR3 is TGTGCCAGCAGCTTCCAGGGGCCCGAAGAGACCCAGTACTTC.